The clone carrying this T cell receptor beta chain was counted only a few times. TCRdb independently ran MiXCR on the 5' RACE reads; one entry per CDR3 protein. The table lists approximately 50,000 distinct CDR3 sequences, less than 9.5% of them singletons. The CDR3 length is 13 residues. Germline V lookup: CDR1 SEHNR, CDR2 FQNEAQ (reference sequence). J was trimmed by 8 bases and V by 8 bases; bases with no gene match: 11. This sample was taken from a study of spatial heterogeneity in lung cancer. Specified time point: blood at routine non-recurrence follow-up after resection. TCRs were sequenced from unsorted whole RNA of tumor, nontumor lung or PBMC.

This rearrangement joins TRBV7-9 to TRBJ1-1; 7 bases are a match to TRBD1. The TCR was taken from a female donor with early-stage non-small cell lung cancer. The material sequenced was PBMCs, taken at follow-up. The chain's CDR3 is CASVGTVGFEAFF. CDR3 in DNA: TGTGCCAGCGTCGGGACAGTAGGCTTCGAAGCTTTCTTT.